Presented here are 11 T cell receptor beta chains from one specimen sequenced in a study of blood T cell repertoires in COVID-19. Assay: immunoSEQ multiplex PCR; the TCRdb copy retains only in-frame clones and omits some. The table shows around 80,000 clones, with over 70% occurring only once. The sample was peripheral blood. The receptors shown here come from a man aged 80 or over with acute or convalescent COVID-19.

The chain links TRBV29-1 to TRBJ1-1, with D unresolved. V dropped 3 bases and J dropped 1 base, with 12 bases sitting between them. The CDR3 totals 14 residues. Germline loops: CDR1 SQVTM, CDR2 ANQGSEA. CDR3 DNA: TGCAGCGTTGATTCCGTGACAAGGAACACTGAAGCTTTCTTT. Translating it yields CSVDSVTRNTEAFF.

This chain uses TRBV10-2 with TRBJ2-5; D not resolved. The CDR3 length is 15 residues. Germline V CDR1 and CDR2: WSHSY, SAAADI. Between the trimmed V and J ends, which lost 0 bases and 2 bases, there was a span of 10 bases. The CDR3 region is CASSESFGSQETQYF. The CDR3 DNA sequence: TGCGCCAGCAGTGAGTCGTTTGGCAGTCAAGAGACCCAGTACTTC.

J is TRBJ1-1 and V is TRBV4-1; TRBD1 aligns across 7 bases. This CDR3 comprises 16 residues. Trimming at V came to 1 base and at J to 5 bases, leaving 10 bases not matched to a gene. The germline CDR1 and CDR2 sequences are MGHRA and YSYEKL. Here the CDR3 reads CASSQVGDRVRTEAFF. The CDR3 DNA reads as TGCGCCAGCAGCCAAGTAGGCGACAGGGTGAGGACTGAAGCTTTCTTT.

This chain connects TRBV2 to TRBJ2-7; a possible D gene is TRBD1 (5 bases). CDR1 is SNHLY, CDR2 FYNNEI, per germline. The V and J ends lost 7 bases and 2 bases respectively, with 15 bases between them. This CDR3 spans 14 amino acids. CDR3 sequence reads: CASILEQVTYEQYF. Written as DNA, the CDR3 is TGTGCCAGCATCCTGGAACAGGTAACCTACGAGCAGTACTTC. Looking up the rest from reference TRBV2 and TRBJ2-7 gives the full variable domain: EPEVTQTPSHQVTQMGQEVILRCVPISNHLYFYWYRQILGQKVEFLVSFYNNEISEKSEIFDDQFSVERPDGSNFTLKIRSTKLEDSAMYFCASILEQVTYEQYFGPGTRLTVT.

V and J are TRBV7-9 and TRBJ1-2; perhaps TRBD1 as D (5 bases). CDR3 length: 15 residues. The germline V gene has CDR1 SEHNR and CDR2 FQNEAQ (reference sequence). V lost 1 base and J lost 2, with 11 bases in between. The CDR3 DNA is TGTGCCAGCAGCTTAGGGCGGACACAGAACTATGGCTACACCTTC. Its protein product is CASSLGRTQNYGYTF.

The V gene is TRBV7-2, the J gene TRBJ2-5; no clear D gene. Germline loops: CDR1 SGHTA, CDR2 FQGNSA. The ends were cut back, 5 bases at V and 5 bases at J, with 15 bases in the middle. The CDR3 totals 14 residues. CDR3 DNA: TGTGCCAGCAGCCCACGCCATGATGGCGAGACCCAGTACTTC. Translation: CASSPRHDGETQYF.

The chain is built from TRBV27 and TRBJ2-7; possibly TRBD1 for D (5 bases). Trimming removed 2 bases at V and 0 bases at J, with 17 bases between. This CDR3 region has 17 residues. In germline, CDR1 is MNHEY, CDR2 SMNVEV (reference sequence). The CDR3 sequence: CASSLKAGQLSSYEQYF. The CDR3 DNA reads TGTGCCAGCAGTTTAAAGGCAGGGCAACTTAGCTCCTACGAGCAGTACTTC.

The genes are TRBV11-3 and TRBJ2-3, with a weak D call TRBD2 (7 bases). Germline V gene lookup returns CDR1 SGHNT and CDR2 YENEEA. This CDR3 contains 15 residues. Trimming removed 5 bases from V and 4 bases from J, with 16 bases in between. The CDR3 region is CASSAGAERPDTQYF. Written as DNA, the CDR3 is TGTGCCAGCAGCGCGGGGGCGGAGAGGCCAGATACGCAGTATTTT. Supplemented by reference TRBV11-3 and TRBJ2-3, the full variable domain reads EAGVVQSPRYKIIEKKQPVAFWCNPISGHNTLYWYLQNLGQGPELLIRYENEEAVDDSQLPKDRFSAERLKGVDSTLKIQPAELGDSAVYLCASSAGAERPDTQYFGPGTRLTVL.

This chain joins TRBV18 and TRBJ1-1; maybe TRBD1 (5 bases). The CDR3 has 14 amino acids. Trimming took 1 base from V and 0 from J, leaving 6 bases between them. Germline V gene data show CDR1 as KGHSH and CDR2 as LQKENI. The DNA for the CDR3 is TGTGCCAGCTCACCACGGGGCCTGAACACTGAAGCTTTCTTT. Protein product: CASSPRGLNTEAFF.

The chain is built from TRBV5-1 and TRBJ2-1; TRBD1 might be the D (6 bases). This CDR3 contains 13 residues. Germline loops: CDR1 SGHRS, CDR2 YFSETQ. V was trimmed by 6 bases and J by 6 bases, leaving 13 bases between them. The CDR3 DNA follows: TGCGCCAGCACCCCGGACAGCGGCAATGAGCAGTTCTTC. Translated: CASTPDSGNEQFF.

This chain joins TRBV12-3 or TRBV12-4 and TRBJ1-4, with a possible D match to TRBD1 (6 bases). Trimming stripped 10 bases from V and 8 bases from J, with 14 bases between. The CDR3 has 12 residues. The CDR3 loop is CATGQRGEKLFF. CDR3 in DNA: TGTGCCACGGGACAACGTGGGGAAAAACTGTTTTTT.